The source of this TCR beta chain is a study of T cells in Graves' hyperthyroidism and ophthalmopathy. General observations from the study: The majority of expanded thyroid clonotypes above 0.001 also appeared in blood.

In the case of this clonotype: Antigen: not known. This may stem from a read error, because a much larger clone lies one nucleotide away.

With 1 base removed from V and 2 bases from J, the gap between germline ends came to 8 bases. This CDR3 region has 15 residues. Amplified regions were TCR beta CDR3 sequences from RNA transcripts. The TCR CDR3 was amplified in a first-round RT-PCR using the HTBI primer set. TCRdb re-derived calls from the multiplex PCR reads in MiXCR, one entry per CDR3 protein. The sample holds 300,000 or so distinct CDR3 sequences, around 16% seen once. The TCR comes from a man aged 25-45 years with Graves' hyperthyroidism. What was sequenced was blood. The V gene is TRBV12-3 or TRBV12-4, the J gene TRBJ2-2; D perhaps matches TRBD1 (5 bases). CDR3 sequence reads: CASSLDQGNTGELFF. DNA of the CDR3: TGTGCCAGCAGTTTAGACCAGGGAAACACCGGGGAGCTGTTTTTT.